These 7 T cell receptor beta chains were sequenced from one sample in a study of blood T cell repertoires in COVID-19. Libraries were prepared by immunoSEQ multiplex PCR; TCRdb keeps only in-frame clonotypes and omits some of them. The sample records about 320,000 clones, about 82% being singletons. Sequenced input: peripheral blood. The source of these receptors is a woman between 50 and 59 years old with acute or convalescent COVID-19.

This clone was observed a few times. V gene TRBV29-1 combines with J gene TRBJ1-5, with D unclear. This CDR3 is built from 14 residues. Trimming removed 8 bases at V and 0 bases at J, with 14 bases between. Per germline, CDR1 SQVTM and CDR2 ANQGSEA. CDR3 residues: CSIRDGGSNQPQHF. As DNA, the CDR3 is TGCAGCATCCGGGATGGAGGTAGCAATCAGCCCCAGCATTTT.

In DNA form, the CDR3 reads TGTGCCAGCAGCGGCGACCGGGACTTATTTCCCGGGGAGCTGTTTTTT. Amino acid sequence: CASSGDRDLFPGELFF. The chain has TRBV9 and TRBJ2-2, with TRBD2 as a possible D gene (6 bases). The germline CDR1 and CDR2 sequences are SGDLS and YYNGEE. Between the trimmed V and J ends, which lost 3 bases and 6 bases, there was a span of 18 bases. The CDR3 sequence is 16 residues long.

The rearrangement uses TRBV3-1 (or the pseudogene TRBV3-2) and TRBJ1-2, with 9 bases aligning to TRBD1. The ends lost 5 bases at V and 4 bases at J; junction bases unmatched: 5. Germline V gene lookup returns CDR1 LGHDT and CDR2 YNNKEL (reference sequence). This CDR3 is built from 14 residues. CDR3 coding DNA: TGTGCCAGCAGCGCAACAGGGGGCTCCTATGGCTACACCTTC. It codes for CASSATGGSYGYTF.

The V and J genes are TRBV5-1 and TRBJ1-4; D gene uncertain. CDR1 is SGHRS and CDR2 is YFSETQ in the germline V gene. The V and J ends lost 3 bases and 3 bases respectively, with 9 bases between them. CDR3 length: 14 residues. In DNA form, the CDR3 reads TGCGCCAGCAGCTCTTACCCGGCTAATGAAAAACTGTTTTTT. Its protein is CASSSYPANEKLFF.

CDR3 loop: CASSLRRQESSYNEQFF. The CDR3 coding sequence is TGTGCCAGTAGTCTCCGCCGACAGGAGAGCTCCTACAATGAGCAGTTCTTC. The V call is TRBV19, the J call TRBJ2-1; D is perhaps TRBD1 (6 bases). The CDR3 totals 17 residues. V dropped 5 bases and J dropped 0 bases, with 17 bases sitting between them. Germline assignment: CDR1 LNHDA and CDR2 SQIVND (reference sequence).

This chain connects TRBV7-3 to TRBJ2-1, with 8 positions matching TRBD2. This CDR3 has 16 amino acids. With V trimmed by 4 bases and J by 7 bases, 12 bases remained unmatched. The germline CDR1 and CDR2 sequences are SGHTA and FQGTGA. CDR3 coding DNA: TGTGCCAGCAGCTCCGACAGCGGGAGACCGGAGAATGAGCAGTTCTTC. Encoded protein: CASSSDSGRPENEQFF.

This clone was detected only once. The gene calls are TRBV2 and TRBJ1-5; 9 nucleotides match TRBD1. Germline CDR1 reads SNHLY; CDR2 reads FYNNEI. The length of the CDR3 is 16 residues. With 2 bases clipped from V and 5 bases from J, the junction kept 7 bases outside the gene matches. The CDR3 coding sequence is TGTGCCAGCAGTGAAATGGGGACAGGGAACCATCAGCCCCAGCATTTT. Translated, it gives CASSEMGTGNHQPQHF.